The source of this TCR beta chain is a study of beta chain features in type 1 diabetes (dated by TCRdb to 2016 to 2019). For context, the study as a whole: No differences in mean age, gender distribution, total cell number or subset yield were found between patients and healthy donors. A total of some 100,000,000 sorted cells were examined across all samples, and the number of cells per subset was strongly correlated with RNA yield. In the study, recently diagnosed type 1 diabetes patients and matched healthy donors were compared on the TCRB repertoires of their sorted circulating CD4+ T cell subsets. Regulatory and stem cell-like memory subsets were isolated from only 8 patients and about eight healthy donors, whereas naive and central memory subsets came from all 30 or so donors.

The entire isolated RNA was reverse transcribed using the High Capacity cDNA Reverse Transcription Kit, and thus expressed TCRB transcripts were sequenced. Naive, central memory and regulatory T cell samples underwent deep immunoSEQ sequencing, averaging about 3.57 million total reads per sample. Sorted cells were lysed in RLT buffer, and RNA was extracted using DNase-treated RNeasy Micro or Mini kits according to cell number. To prevent cross-contamination, each cell subset was processed individually, whereas patient and healthy donor samples were processed jointly. Using the immunoSEQ multiplex PCR, TCRB sequences were amplified from cDNA into 87-bp fragments spanning the CDR3 region. Sequencing of the amplicons was done on the Illumina HiSeq platform. Turning to the authors' computational methods: PCR bias was computationally corrected using synthetic template baselines, reads within Hamming distance 2 were collapsed, and singletons that could not be merged were discarded. Reads were aligned to IMGT to assign V, D and J genes, CDR3 length, and insertions or deletions at six rearrangement sites. Within each subset, clonotype counts were normalized to sorted cell number, after which true diversity and Gini coefficients were computed with the tcR R package. The overlap coefficient, calculated on TCRB nucleotide sequences, was used to measure repertoire sharing. Out-of-frame TCRB sequences from naive cells were analyzed to stand in for the pre-selection repertoire. TCRdb's version of the immuneACCESS table is confined to in-frame rearrangements and falls short of the full clone set. An unresolved V gene accounts for under half of the shortfall where checked; the remainder is of unknown origin. The V and J calls and clone size come from that table; D and trimming were worked out from the DNA. This sample has a few hundred thousand clones in its table, and approximately 12% of those were observed once. Of the sample, 0.0095% to 0.011% falls within the top ten clones.

Each donor gave one peripheral blood draw, roughly 120 mL on average, collected into heparinised tubes. Naive, central memory, regulatory and stem cell-like memory CD4+ T cells were sorted on a BD FACSAria II using a panel including CD45RO, CCR7, CD25, CD127, CD95 and CD27. All sorted populations exceeded 98% purity. PBMCs were separated immediately by Lymphoprep density gradient centrifugation and were stained directly, without being cultured. So that batch effects would be minimized, each experiment stained and sorted samples in pairs, pairing one healthy donor with one patient. Summary of the overall study and its limitations: Fewer insertions and more nucleotide deletions at VDJ recombination sites were observed in patients with type 1 diabetes, implying thymic rearrangement abnormalities. Naive, central memory and regulatory TCRB repertoires appeared to be more similar among patients than among healthy donors. Because cDNA rather than genomic DNA was sequenced, highly expressing activated cells could have been over-represented, although no difference in activation and CD3 levels was found between groups. Because small numbers of individuals were included in the HLA sub-analyses, any influence of HLA type on TCRB rearrangement was left unresolved. PCR might favor shorter templates, but patient and control samples were amplified and corrected together, so any skew would affect both groups equally. In all four CD4+ subsets, TCRB CDR3 length was moderately but significantly shorter in type 1 diabetes patients.

This clone occurred a few times. Its binding antigen is unknown. The record has no base qualities; no much larger clone is one base away. The receptor's source is a young woman with type 1 diabetes. Sequenced material: naive CD4+ T cells from blood. What the cell subset or site label conveys for this sample: true naive CD4+ T cells.

The CDR3: CASMAGEGVYNEQFF. The nucleotide sequence reads as follows: TGTGCCAGTATGGCTGGCGAGGGTGTCTACAATGAGCAGTTCTTC. The sequence is built from TRBV19 and TRBJ2-1; a tentative D call is TRBD2 (5 bases match). Inclusive of the bounding cysteine and phenylalanine, the CDR3 is 15 residues long. Just the 45-base CDR3 DNA is kept, in frame starting at base 1. V and J lose 7 bases and 3 bases, and a span of 16 bases separates them. CDR1 LNHDA and CDR2 SQIVND are derived from the germline V gene (reference sequence).